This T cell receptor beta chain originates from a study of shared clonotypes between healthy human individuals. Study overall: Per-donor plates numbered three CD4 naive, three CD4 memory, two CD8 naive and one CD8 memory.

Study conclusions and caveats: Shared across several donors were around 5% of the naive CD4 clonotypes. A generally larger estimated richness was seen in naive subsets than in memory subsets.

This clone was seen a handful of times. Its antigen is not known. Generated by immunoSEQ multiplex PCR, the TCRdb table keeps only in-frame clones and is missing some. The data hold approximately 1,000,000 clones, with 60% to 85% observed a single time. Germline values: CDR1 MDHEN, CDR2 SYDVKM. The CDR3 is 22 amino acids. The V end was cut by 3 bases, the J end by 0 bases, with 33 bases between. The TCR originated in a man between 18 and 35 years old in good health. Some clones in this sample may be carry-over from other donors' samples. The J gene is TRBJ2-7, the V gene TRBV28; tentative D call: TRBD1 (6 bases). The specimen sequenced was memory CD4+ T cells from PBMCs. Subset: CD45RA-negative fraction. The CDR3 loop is CASSFVYPFKDSGGLSSYEQYF. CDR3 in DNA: TGTGCCAGCAGTTTCGTCTACCCCTTTAAGGACAGCGGCGGTCTCAGCTCCTACGAGCAGTACTTC.